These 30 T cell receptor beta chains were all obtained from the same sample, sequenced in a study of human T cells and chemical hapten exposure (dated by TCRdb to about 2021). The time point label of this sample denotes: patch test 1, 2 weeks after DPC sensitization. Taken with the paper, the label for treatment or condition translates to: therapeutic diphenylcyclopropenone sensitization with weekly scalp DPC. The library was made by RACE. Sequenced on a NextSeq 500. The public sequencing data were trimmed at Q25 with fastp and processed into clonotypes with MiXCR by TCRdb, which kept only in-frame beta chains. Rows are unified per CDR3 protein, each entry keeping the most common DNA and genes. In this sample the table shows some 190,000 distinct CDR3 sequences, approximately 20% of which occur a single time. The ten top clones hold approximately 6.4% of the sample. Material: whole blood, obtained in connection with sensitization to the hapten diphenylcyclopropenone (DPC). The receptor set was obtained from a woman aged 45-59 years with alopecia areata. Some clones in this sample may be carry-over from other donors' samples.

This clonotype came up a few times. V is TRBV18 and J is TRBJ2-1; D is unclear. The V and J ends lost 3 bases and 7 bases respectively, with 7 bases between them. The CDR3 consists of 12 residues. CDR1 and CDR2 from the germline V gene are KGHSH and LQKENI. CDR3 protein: CASSPLGNEQFF. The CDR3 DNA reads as TGTGCCAGCTCACCTTTGGGAAATGAGCAGTTCTTC.

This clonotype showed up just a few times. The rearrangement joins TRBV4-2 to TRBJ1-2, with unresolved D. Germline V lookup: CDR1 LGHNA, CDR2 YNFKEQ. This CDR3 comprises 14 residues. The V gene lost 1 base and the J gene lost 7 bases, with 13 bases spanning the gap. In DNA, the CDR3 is TGTGCCAGCAGCCAAGGGACGGTCTCAGGTGGCTACACCTTC. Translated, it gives CASSQGTVSGGYTF.

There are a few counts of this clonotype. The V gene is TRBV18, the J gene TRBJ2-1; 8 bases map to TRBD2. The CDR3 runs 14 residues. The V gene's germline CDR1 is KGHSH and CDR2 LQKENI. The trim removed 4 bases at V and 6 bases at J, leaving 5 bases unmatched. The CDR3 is CASSLSSGVNEQFF. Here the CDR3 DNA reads TGTGCCAGCTCACTAAGTAGCGGGGTCAATGAGCAGTTCTTC.

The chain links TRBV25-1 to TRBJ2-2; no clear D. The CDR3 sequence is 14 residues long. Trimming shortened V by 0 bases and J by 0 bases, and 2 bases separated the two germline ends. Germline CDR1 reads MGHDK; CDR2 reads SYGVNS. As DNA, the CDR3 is TGTGCCAGCAGTGAATACCCGAACACCGGGGAGCTGTTTTTT. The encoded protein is CASSEYPNTGELFF.

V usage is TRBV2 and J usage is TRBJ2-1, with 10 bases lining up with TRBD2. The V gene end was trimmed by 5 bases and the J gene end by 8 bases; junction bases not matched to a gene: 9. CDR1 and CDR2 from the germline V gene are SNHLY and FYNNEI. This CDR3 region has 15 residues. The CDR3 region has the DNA TGTGCCAGCAGTTTTGGACTAGCGGCGGGAGATGAGCAGTTCTTC. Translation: CASSFGLAAGDEQFF.

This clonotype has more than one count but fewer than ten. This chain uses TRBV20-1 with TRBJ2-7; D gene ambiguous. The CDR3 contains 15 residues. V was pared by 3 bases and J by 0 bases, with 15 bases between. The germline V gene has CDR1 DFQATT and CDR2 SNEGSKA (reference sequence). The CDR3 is CSARGGSGNSYEQYF. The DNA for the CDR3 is TGCAGTGCTAGGGGTGGATCAGGCAACTCCTACGAGCAGTACTTC.

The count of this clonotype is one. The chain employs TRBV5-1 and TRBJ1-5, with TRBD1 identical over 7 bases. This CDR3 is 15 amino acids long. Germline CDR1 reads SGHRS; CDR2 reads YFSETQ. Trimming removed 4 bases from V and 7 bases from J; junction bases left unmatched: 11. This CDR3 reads CASSDTGDPRQPQHF. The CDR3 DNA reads TGCGCCAGCAGCGATACAGGGGATCCGCGGCAGCCCCAGCATTTT.

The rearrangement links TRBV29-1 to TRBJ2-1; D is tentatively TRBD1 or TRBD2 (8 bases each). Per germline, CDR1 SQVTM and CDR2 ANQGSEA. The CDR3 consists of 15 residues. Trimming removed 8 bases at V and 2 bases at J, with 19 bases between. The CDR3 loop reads CSFGGGTGAYNEQFF. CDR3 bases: TGCAGCTTCGGGGGGGGGACAGGTGCCTACAATGAGCAGTTCTTC.

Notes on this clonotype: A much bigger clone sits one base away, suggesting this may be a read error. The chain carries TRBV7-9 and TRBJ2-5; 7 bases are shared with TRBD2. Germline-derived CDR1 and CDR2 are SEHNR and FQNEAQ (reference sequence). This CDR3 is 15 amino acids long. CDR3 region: CASSPGAGRDKTRYF. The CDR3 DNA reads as TGTGCCAGCAGCCCCGGAGCGGGGAGGGATAAGACCCGGTACTTC.

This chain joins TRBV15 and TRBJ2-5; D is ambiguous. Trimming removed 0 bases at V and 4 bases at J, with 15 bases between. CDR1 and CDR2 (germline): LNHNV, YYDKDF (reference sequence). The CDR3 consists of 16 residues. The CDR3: CATSRDKVSSPETQYF. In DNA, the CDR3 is TGTGCCACCAGCAGAGATAAAGTCTCTTCCCCAGAGACCCAGTACTTC.

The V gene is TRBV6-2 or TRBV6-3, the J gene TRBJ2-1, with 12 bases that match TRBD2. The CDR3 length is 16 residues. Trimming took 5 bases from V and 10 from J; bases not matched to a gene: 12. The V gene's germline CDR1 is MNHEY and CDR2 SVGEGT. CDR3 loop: CASSDERLAGAGEQFF. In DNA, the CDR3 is TGTGCCAGCAGTGACGAGAGACTAGCGGGAGCTGGGGAGCAGTTCTTC.

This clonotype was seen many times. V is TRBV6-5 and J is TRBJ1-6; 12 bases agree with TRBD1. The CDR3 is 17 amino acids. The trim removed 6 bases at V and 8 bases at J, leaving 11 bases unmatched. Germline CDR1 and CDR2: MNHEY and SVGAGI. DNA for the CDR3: TGTGCCAGCAGCCCCACCGGGACAGGGGGCACAGATTCACCCCTCCACTTT. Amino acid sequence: CASSPTGTGGTDSPLHF.

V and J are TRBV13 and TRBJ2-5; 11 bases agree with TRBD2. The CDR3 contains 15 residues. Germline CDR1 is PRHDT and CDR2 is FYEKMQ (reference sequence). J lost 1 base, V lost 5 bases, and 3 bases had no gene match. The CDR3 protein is CASSPGTSGQETQYF. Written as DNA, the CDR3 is TGTGCCAGCAGCCCCGGGACTAGCGGCCAAGAGACCCAGTACTTC.

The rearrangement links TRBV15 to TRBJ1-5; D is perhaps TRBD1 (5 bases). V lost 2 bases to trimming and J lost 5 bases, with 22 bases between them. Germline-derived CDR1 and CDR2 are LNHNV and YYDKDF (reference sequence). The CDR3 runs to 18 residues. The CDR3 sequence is CATSRLPRGTNLHQPQHF. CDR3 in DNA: TGTGCCACCAGCAGACTCCCTCGAGGGACCAACCTTCATCAGCCCCAGCATTTT.

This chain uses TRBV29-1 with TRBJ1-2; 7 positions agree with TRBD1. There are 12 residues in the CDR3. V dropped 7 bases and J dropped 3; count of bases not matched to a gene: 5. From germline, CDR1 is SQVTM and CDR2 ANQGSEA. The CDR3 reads CSADRDHYGYTF. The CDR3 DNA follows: TGCAGCGCAGACAGGGACCACTATGGCTACACCTTC.

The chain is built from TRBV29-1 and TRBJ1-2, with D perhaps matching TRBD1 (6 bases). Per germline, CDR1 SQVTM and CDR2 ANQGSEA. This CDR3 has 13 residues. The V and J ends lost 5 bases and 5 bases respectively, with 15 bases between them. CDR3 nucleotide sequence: TGCAGCGTTCGTTTAACAGGGAGTTATGGCTACACCTTC. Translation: CSVRLTGSYGYTF.

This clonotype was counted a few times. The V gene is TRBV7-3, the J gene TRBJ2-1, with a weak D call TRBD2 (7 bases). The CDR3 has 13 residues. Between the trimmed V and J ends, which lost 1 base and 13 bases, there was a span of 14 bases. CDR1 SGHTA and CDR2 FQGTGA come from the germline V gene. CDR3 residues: CASSLRRGADQFF. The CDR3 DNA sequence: TGTGCCAGCAGCTTAAGACGGGGGGCGGACCAGTTCTTC.

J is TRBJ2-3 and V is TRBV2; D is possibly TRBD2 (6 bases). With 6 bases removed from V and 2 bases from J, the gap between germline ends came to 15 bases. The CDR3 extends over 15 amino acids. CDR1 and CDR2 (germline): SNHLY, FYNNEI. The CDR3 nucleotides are TGTGCCAGCAGGAGGCTAGCGTCGCTCACAGATACGCAGTATTTT. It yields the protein CASRRLASLTDTQYF. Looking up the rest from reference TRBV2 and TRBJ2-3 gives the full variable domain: EPEVTQTPSHQVTQMGQEVILRCVPISNHLYFYWYRQILGQKVEFLVSFYNNEISEKSEIFDDQFSVERPDGSNFTLKIRSTKLEDSAMYFCASRRLASLTDTQYFGPGTRLTVL.

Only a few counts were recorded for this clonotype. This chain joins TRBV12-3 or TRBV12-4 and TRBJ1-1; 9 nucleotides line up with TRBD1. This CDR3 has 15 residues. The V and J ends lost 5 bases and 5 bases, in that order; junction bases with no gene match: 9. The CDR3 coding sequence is TGTGCCAGCAGTCCTTTACAGGGGGCGAGAACTGAAGCTTTCTTT. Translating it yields CASSPLQGARTEAFF.

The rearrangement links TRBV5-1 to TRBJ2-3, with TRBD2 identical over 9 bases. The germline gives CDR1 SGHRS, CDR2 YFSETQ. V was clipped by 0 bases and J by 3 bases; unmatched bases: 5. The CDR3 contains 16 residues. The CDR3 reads CASSLGAGGPTDTQYF. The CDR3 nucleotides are TGCGCCAGCAGCTTGGGTGCGGGAGGGCCGACAGATACGCAGTATTTT.

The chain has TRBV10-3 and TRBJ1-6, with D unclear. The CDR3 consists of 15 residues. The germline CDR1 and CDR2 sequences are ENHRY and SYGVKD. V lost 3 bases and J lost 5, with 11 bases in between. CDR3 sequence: CAISERGVNNSPLHF. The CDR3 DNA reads TGTGCCATCAGTGAAAGAGGAGTAAATAATTCACCCCTCCACTTT.

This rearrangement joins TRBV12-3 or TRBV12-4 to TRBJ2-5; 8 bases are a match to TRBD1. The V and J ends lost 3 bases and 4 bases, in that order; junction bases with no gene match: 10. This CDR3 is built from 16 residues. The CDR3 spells CASSLQLRGRRETQYF. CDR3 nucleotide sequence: TGTGCCAGCAGTTTGCAGCTCAGGGGGCGCCGAGAGACCCAGTACTTC.

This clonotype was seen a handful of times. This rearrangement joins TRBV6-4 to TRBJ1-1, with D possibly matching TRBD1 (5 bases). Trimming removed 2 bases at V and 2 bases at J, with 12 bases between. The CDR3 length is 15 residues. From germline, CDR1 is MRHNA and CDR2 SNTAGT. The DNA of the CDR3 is TGTGCCAGCAGTGACCCTCAAGACAGTAACACTGAAGCTTTCTTT. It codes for CASSDPQDSNTEAFF.

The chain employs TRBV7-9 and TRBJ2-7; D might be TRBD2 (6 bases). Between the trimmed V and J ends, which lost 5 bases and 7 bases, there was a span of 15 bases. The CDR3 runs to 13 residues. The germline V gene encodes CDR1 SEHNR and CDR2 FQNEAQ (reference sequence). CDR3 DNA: TGTGCCAGCAGCCCTGGAGGGTCTTGGGAGCAGTACTTC. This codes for CASSPGGSWEQYF.

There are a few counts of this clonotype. DNA for the CDR3: TGCAGTGCTAGAGTCCCAGGGCGGAACACTGAAGCTTTCTTT. It translates to CSARVPGRNTEAFF. The chain uses TRBV20-1 and TRBJ1-1; TRBD1 is a possible D gene (5 bases). The CDR3 runs to 14 residues. Germline V gene data show CDR1 as DFQATT and CDR2 as SNEGSKA (reference sequence). V was pared by 1 base and J by 1 base, with 10 bases between.

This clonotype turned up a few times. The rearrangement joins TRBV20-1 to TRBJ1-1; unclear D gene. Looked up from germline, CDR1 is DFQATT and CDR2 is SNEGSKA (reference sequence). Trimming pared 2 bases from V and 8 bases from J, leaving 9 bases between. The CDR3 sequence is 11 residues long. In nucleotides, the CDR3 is TGCAGTGCTAGAAAAAACCCCGAAGCTTTCTTT. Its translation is CSARKNPEAFF.

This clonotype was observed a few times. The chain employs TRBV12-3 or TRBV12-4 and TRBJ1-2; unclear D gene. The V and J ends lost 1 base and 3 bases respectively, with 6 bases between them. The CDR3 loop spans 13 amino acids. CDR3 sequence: CASSLGTDYGYTF. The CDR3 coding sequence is TGTGCCAGCAGTTTAGGGACGGACTATGGCTACACCTTC.

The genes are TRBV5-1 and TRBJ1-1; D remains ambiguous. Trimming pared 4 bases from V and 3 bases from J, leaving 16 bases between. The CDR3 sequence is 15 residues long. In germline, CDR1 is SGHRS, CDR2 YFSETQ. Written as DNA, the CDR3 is TGCGCCAGCAGCCTGCGAAGGGATGCCGACACTGAAGCTTTCTTT. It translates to CASSLRRDADTEAFF.

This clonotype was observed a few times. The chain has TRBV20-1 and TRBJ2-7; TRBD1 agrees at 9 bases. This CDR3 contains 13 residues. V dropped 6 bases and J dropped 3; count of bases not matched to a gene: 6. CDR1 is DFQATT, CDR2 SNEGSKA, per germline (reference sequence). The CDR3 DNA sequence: TGCAGTGCCGTCTCGGACAGGGGCTACGAGCAGTACTTC. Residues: CSAVSDRGYEQYF.

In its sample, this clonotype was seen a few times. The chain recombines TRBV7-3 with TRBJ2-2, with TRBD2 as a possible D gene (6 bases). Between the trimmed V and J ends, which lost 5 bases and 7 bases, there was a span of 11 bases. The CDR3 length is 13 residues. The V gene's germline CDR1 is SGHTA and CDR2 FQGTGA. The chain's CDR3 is CASSPFGGGELFF. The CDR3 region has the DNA TGTGCCAGCAGCCCCTTCGGGGGCGGGGAGCTGTTTTTT.